This T cell receptor (beta chain) was documented in a study of CXCR3-negative and CXCR3-positive naive CD8 T cells. Libraries of TRB cDNA were made by 5' RACE and carried UMIs. TCRdb re-called the 5' RACE reads and shows each CDR3 protein once, DNA omitted. The sample's table shows 38,000 or so distinct CDR3 sequences. CD45RO-CCR7+CD27+CD95- marked naive CD8+ T cells. This CDR3 is 14 amino acids long. The germline CDR1 and CDR2 sequences are SGHRS and YFSETQ. This receptor was obtained from a human donor in good health. Some clones in this sample may be carry-over from other donors' samples. Sequencing input: naive CXCR3- CD8+ T cells from blood. As for subset: CD45RO-CCR7+CD27+CD95- naive CD8+ T cells lacking CXCR3 (TNR3-). V and J are TRBV5-1 and TRBJ2-7; with no DNA, the TCRdb D assignment of TRBD1 cannot be verified. The CDR3 spells CASSLGTGGFEQYF.